This is a list of T cell receptor beta chains from one sample in a study of blood T cell repertoires in COVID-19. Assay used: immunoSEQ multiplex PCR; TCRdb lists only in-frame clones, some missing. The sample includes about 160,000 clones, over 60% of them seen just once. The sequencing input was peripheral blood. Receptor source: a man aged 60 to 69 with acute or convalescent COVID-19. Each CDR3 is given with its conserved first and last residue. The D gene is left open where the match is weak.

V gene	J gene	D gene	CDR3 protein
TRBV2	TRBJ1-4	NA	CASSDSGEKLFF
TRBV2	TRBJ2-5	NA	CASKQDWQETQYF
TRBV7-9	TRBJ1-1	NA	CASSLKGAEAFF
TRBV5-4	TRBJ2-3	NA	CASSLAQGGGADTQYF
TRBV25-1	TRBJ1-5	TRBD1	CASSGRTGPSNQPQHF
TRBV4-1	TRBJ1-2	NA	CASSQVKDSYGYTF
TRBV30	TRBJ1-2	NA	CAWSVSLFYGYTF
TRBV4-1	TRBJ1-5	TRBD1	CASSQDVDRGLRQPQHF
TRBV28	TRBJ2-7	NA	CASSLAGGRNEQYF
TRBV11-1	TRBJ2-5	NA	CASSLAGGVGETQYF
TRBV2	TRBJ1-2	TRBD1	CASSTWDRNYGYTF
TRBV19	TRBJ2-4	TRBD2	CASGSGLAGGSAKNIQYF
TRBV12-1	TRBJ2-7	NA	CARILGTSGGTAYEQYF
TRBV5-1	TRBJ2-3	TRBD2	CASSLLAGVGDTQYF
TRBV5-6	TRBJ2-7	NA	CASSMSHYEQYF
TRBV4-1	TRBJ1-3	NA	CASSISGGGAGNTIYF
TRBV6-2/TRBV6-3	TRBJ1-2	TRBD1	CASSYWDRSAGYTF
TRBV6-4	TRBJ1-2	NA	CASSDSGVRGAYGYTF
TRBV5-6	TRBJ2-7	NA	CASSLIVTGAYEQYF
TRBV5-6	TRBJ2-7	NA	CASSLGGSPWGEQYF
TRBV11-3	TRBJ2-3	TRBD1	CASSHLRGSRADTQYF
TRBV27	TRBJ2-7	TRBD1	CASSPSQGAIGYEQYF
TRBV7-8	TRBJ1-3	TRBD1	CASSLVDRGTVLSGNTIYF
TRBV19	TRBJ1-2	NA	CASSPKDGKAVYTF
TRBV7-2	TRBJ2-7	TRBD1	CASSSRRTGVYEQYF
TRBV30	TRBJ1-4	NA	CAWSVAGSEKLFF
TRBV2	TRBJ2-3	NA	CASSAQKSSTDTQYF
TRBV5-1	TRBJ2-5	TRBD1	CASSLGGQGQETQYF
TRBV7-2	TRBJ1-1	NA	CASSWLNTEAFF
TRBV19	TRBJ1-5	TRBD1	CASTPGGGQNQPQHF
TRBV27	TRBJ2-7	TRBD2	CASSIGLAGNEQYF
TRBV2	TRBJ2-1	NA	CASSESEDSPSYNEQFF
TRBV19	TRBJ1-3	NA	CASSMLTGRNTIYF
TRBV5-1	TRBJ2-1	NA	CASSFSVSSYNEQFF
TRBV27	TRBJ1-5	NA	CASRVSYSNQPQHF
TRBV5-1	TRBJ2-1	TRBD2	CASEISGGNRDEQFF
TRBV28	TRBJ1-5	NA	CASSFEGGGQPQHF
TRBV29-1	TRBJ1-2	TRBD1	CSVEDRTGRANYGYTF
TRBV28	TRBJ2-5	TRBD2	CASSPPLAGSEETQYF
TRBV6-6	TRBJ1-1	NA	CASSTRGAQGREAFF
TRBV2	TRBJ2-7	NA	CASSPDRNEQYF
TRBV29-1	TRBJ1-3	NA	CSVVSRGNTIYF
TRBV18	TRBJ1-2	TRBD1	CASSPVGTGDGYTF
TRBV10-3	TRBJ1-1	NA	CAIRVTGQNTEAFF
TRBV7-9	TRBJ1-5	NA	CASSLVELQPQHF
TRBV7-4	TRBJ1-6	TRBD1	CASSLGRDTGGNSPLHF
TRBV3-1/TRBV3-2	TRBJ1-5	NA	CASSQPGLNQPQHF
TRBV7-2	TRBJ2-7	NA	CASSLLQGGGEQYF
TRBV27	TRBJ2-7	NA	CASRYRVPEQYF
TRBV18	TRBJ2-1	TRBD1	CASSPGDRYNEQFF
TRBV5-6	TRBJ2-5	TRBD1	CASSSLDRGKGETQYF
TRBV30	TRBJ2-5	TRBD2	CAWSVSGRETQYF
TRBV11-2	TRBJ2-7	NA	CASSPTGHGDYEQYF
TRBV19	TRBJ2-7	TRBD1	CASSNPGGATYEQYF